This record looks at one TCR beta chain sequence and its context. The record originates from a study of blood T cell repertoires in COVID-19. Study context: The samples span acute and convalescent COVID-19 from the United States, Italy and Spain. Nucleic acid was either cDNA or gDNA, and it came from T cells, B-cell-depleted T cells, or PBMCs.

CDR3 length: 13 amino acids. CDR1 is SGHAT, CDR2 FQNNGV, per germline. The germline V and J ends were trimmed by 1 base and 8 bases, with 11 bases remaining between them. The repertoire was sequenced with immunoSEQ multiplex PCR; TCRdb's copy has only in-frame clones and lacks some. The table has hundreds of thousands of clones, around 84% seen once; the top ten hold approximately 4.5%. Participant ages covered roughly 18 to 89 years across 25 or so US areas. Participant reports of clinical history set cohort assignment. This TCR was recovered from a young man with acute COVID-19. The material sequenced was PBMCs or T cells enriched from blood (not recorded which). The genes are TRBV11-2 and TRBJ1-1; D ambiguous. The CDR3 bases are TGTGCCAGCAGCTTAGTAGAGGTTACCGAAGCTTTCTTT. This encodes CASSLVEVTEAFF.